This T cell receptor beta chain was sequenced during a study of OX40 agonist ivuxolimab in advanced cancers. Whole-study context: Patients were infused with ivuxolimab every 2 weeks at 0.01 to 10 mg/kg.

Assay used: immunoSEQ multiplex PCR; TCRdb lists only in-frame clones, some missing. The data show 60,000 to 65,000 clones, with around 84% seen just once and around 2.1% held by the top ten. With regard to this clone: Its specificity is not known.

The study's findings and limits: Within 6 weeks, CD4+ and CD8+ blood T cells expanded clonally at 0.1 to 3.0 mg/kg.

Drawing of blood for sampling happened at baseline, at cycle 4 day 1, and at cycle 7 day 1. CDR3 length equals 14 residues. V trimming: 6 bases; J trimming: 12 bases; junction bases outside the gene matches: 10. The germline gives CDR1 SNHLY, CDR2 FYNNEI. The chain carries TRBV2 and TRBJ2-5; TRBD2 aligns across 13 bases. Here the sequenced sample was CD4+ or CD8+ T cells sorted from blood, taken in a trial of the OX40 agonist ivuxolimab. This clonotype was obtained from an adult with an advanced solid tumor such as melanoma, head and neck, liver or kidney cancer. CDR3 protein: CASSVPGTSGVKYF. CDR3 DNA: TGTGCCAGCAGCGTGCCCGGGACTAGCGGGGTAAAGTACTTC.